One and the same sample provided the 15 T cell receptor beta chains below, sequenced in a study of spatial heterogeneity in lung cancer. As for time point: blood at routine non-recurrence follow-up after resection. Unsorted tumor, nontumor lung tissue or cryopreserved PBMC supplied the whole RNA. In TCRdb, the 5' RACE reads were re-called with MiXCR into one record per CDR3 protein. The profile shows about 120,000 distinct CDR3 sequences, 12% of them singletons. This sample comprised PBMCs, obtained at follow-up. Receptors were obtained from a male donor with early-stage non-small cell lung cancer.

Notes on this clonotype: Since a much larger clone is just one base distant, this may be a read error. V gene TRBV6-1 combines with J gene TRBJ1-1; 7 bases fit TRBD1. This CDR3 has 15 amino acids. After removal of 2 bases from V and 4 bases from J, the junction contained 7 bases not matched to a gene. Germline assignment: CDR1 MNHNS and CDR2 SASEGT. DNA of the CDR3: TGTGCCAGCAGTGAATCGTCAGGGGGAGGCACTGAAGCTTTCTTT. Encoded protein: CASSESSGGGTEAFF.

In this sample, this clonotype turned up a few times. The genes are TRBV6-5 and TRBJ2-5; no firm D call. CDR1 and CDR2 (germline): MNHEY, SVGAGI. The CDR3 extends over 12 amino acids. This CDR3 is CSEPDLQETQYF. The CDR3 nucleotides read TGTTCTGAGCCCGACTTACAAGAGACCCAGTACTTC.

The rearrangement links TRBV13 to TRBJ2-3, with TRBD2 identical over 10 bases. The CDR3 is 16 amino acids. CDR1 is PRHDT, CDR2 FYEKMQ, per germline (reference sequence). V trimming: 0 bases; J trimming: 3 bases; junction bases outside the gene matches: 3. The CDR3 sequence is CASSLGPSGGTDTQYF. As DNA, the CDR3 is TGTGCCAGCAGCTTAGGCCCTAGCGGGGGTACAGATACGCAGTATTTT.

This clonotype was counted a few times. V usage is TRBV9 and J usage is TRBJ2-1; D remains ambiguous. The V end was cut by 0 bases, the J end by 5 bases, with 9 bases between. This CDR3 region has 14 residues. CDR1 is SGDLS and CDR2 is YYNGEE in the germline V gene. In nucleotides, the CDR3 is TGTGCCAGCAGCGTAGGTTCAACCCACAATGAGCAGTTCTTC. This encodes CASSVGSTHNEQFF.

In nucleotides, the CDR3 is TGTGCCAGCTCACCAGCTTTGACGGCCGTGAACACTGAAGCTTTCTTT. Translating gives CASSPALTAVNTEAFF. V and J are TRBV18 and TRBJ1-1; D is unclear. Trimming took off 2 bases at V and 0 bases at J, with 13 bases between the two ends. Germline values: CDR1 KGHSH, CDR2 LQKENI. The CDR3 consists of 16 residues.

The sample holds many counts of this clonotype. CDR3 loop: CASSTTGTGGSGETQYF. In nucleotides, the CDR3 is TGCGCCAGCAGCACAACCGGGACAGGGGGCTCGGGAGAGACCCAGTACTTC. The chain carries TRBV5-1 and TRBJ2-5; 12 bases agree with TRBD1. CDR1 and CDR2 (germline): SGHRS, YFSETQ. V lost 4 bases, J lost 4 bases, and 11 bases stayed unmatched. This CDR3 contains 17 residues.

This clonotype has ten or more counts. The chain links TRBV20-1 to TRBJ1-5; D is possibly TRBD1 (5 bases). Germline assignment: CDR1 DFQATT and CDR2 SNEGSKA (reference sequence). The CDR3 has 13 residues. The V end lost 1 base, the J end lost 7 bases, and 11 bases lay between the germline ends. The DNA of the CDR3 is TGCAGTGCTAGAGGCCCAGGGAGCCAGCCCCAGCATTTT. Its translation is CSARGPGSQPQHF.

This clonotype was counted only a few times. CDR3 sequence: CASSLGRTDWSSYEQYF. In DNA, the CDR3 is TGTGCCAGCAGCTTAGGTAGGACAGATTGGAGCTCCTACGAGCAGTACTTC. The V and J genes are TRBV7-6 and TRBJ2-7; possible D gene TRBD1, 6 bases. The V gene lost 1 base and the J gene lost 0 bases, with 16 bases spanning the gap. The CDR3 has 17 amino acids. The germline V gene encodes CDR1 SGHVS and CDR2 FNYEAQ.

This clonotype was seen many times. The chain uses TRBV25-1 and TRBJ2-3; D call uncertain. V was shortened by 4 bases and J by 2 bases, with 7 bases between the two germline ends. Per germline, CDR1 MGHDK and CDR2 SYGVNS. The CDR3 consists of 13 residues. CDR3: CASSGEITDTQYF. CDR3 sequence (DNA): TGTGCCAGCAGTGGAGAAATCACAGATACGCAGTATTTT.

There are a few counts of this clonotype. This sequence joins TRBV28 and TRBJ2-7; 7 nucleotides align to TRBD1. The CDR3 has 14 residues. V trimming: 5 bases; J trimming: 2 bases; junction bases outside the gene matches: 6. Germline assignment: CDR1 MDHEN and CDR2 SYDVKM. The CDR3 protein is CASSEPGQTYEQYF. CDR3 nucleotides: TGTGCCAGCAGTGAACCGGGACAGACCTACGAGCAGTACTTC.

This clonotype was counted at least ten times. This chain connects TRBV14 to TRBJ2-7, with 10 bases matching TRBD1. This CDR3 comprises 18 residues. Germline V gene sequence: CDR1 SGHDN, CDR2 FVKESK. Trimming cost V 3 bases and J 2 bases; bases outside gene matches: 13. The CDR3: CASSQRRPGTGVTYEQYF. The CDR3 nucleotides read TGTGCCAGCAGCCAGCGCCGACCCGGGACAGGGGTTACCTACGAGCAGTACTTC.

The chain carries TRBV7-2 and TRBJ2-2, with a possible D match to TRBD1 (5 bases). V was trimmed by 1 base and J by 4 bases, leaving 10 bases between them. Per germline, CDR1 SGHTA and CDR2 FQGNSA. There are 15 residues in the CDR3. CDR3 nucleotide sequence: TGTGCCAGCAGCTTAGTGCAGGGTGTCACCGGGGAGCTGTTTTTT. It translates to CASSLVQGVTGELFF.

The rearrangement links TRBV7-2 to TRBJ1-5; 10 nucleotides agree with TRBD1. The V gene end was trimmed by 4 bases and the J gene end by 2 bases; junction bases not matched to a gene: 5. Germline lookup yields CDR1 SGHTA and CDR2 FQGNSA. The CDR3 runs to 16 residues. The CDR3 coding sequence is TGTGCCAGCAGCTCGACAGGGGGCGGAGGCAATCAGCCCCAGCATTTT. Amino acid sequence: CASSSTGGGGNQPQHF. Combining the CDR3 with reference TRBV7-2 and TRBJ1-5 gives the whole variable domain GAGVSQSPSNKVTEKGKDVELRCDPISGHTALYWYRQSLGQGLEFLIYFQGNSAPDKSGLPSDRFSAERTGGSVSTLTIQRTQQEDSAVYLCASSSTGGGGNQPQHFGDGTRLSIL.

The rearrangement joins TRBV21-1 to TRBJ2-3; TRBD2, the D gene given by the table, was not confirmed from the DNA. TRBV21-1 is designated a pseudogene. The CDR3 consists of 17 residues. The CDR3 DNA reads TGTGCCAGCAGCAAAGTGTTAGCGGGAGCCCCCACAGATACGCAGTATTTT. It encodes CASSKVLAGAPTDTQYF.

This clonotype has at least ten counts. The gene calls are TRBV11-2 and TRBJ2-5, with D possibly matching TRBD1 (6 bases). Trimming pared 9 bases from V and 5 bases from J, leaving 16 bases between. Per the germline V gene, CDR1 is SGHAT and CDR2 is FQNNGV. The CDR3 totals 13 residues. The CDR3 loop reads CASTLQGGETQYF. The CDR3 nucleotides are TGTGCCAGTACCTTACAGGGCGGGGAGACCCAGTACTTC.